The 19 T cell receptor beta chains below were found in one sample sequenced in a study of blood T cell repertoires in COVID-19 (dated by TCRdb to 2018 to 2021). Library preparation employed the immunoSEQ multiplex PCR assay. TCRdb carries this immuneACCESS record with in-frame sequences only. Its versions omit some clonotypes, under half of them owing to an unresolved V gene in the studies checked, with the rest unexplained. The sample data list about 230,000 clones, and 70% to 85% of these were observed just once. The ten largest clones represent over 2% of the sample. The sequenced sample consisted of peripheral blood. The receptors derive from a man aged 40-49 years who had recovered from COVID-19.

This chain connects TRBV6-1 to TRBJ1-1, with 11 bases lining up with TRBD1. The CDR3 runs to 15 residues. J lost 4 bases, V lost 2 bases, and 3 bases had no gene match. Germline V gene sequence: CDR1 MNHNS, CDR2 SASEGT. The CDR3 region is CASSEQGTGGTEAFF. The DNA of the CDR3 is TGTGCCAGCAGTGAACAGGGGACAGGGGGCACTGAAGCTTTCTTT.

This clone was observed once. V is TRBV7-9 and J is TRBJ2-7; D possibly corresponds to TRBD1 (5 bases). There are 15 residues in the CDR3. V was trimmed by 5 bases and J by 2 bases, leaving 16 bases between them. The germline V gene has CDR1 SEHNR and CDR2 FQNEAQ (reference sequence). The CDR3 loop is CASSLAQEVPYEQYF. For the CDR3, the DNA is TGTGCCAGCAGCCTCGCACAGGAAGTACCCTACGAGCAGTACTTC.

The sample holds one count of this clone. The V gene is TRBV3-1 (or the pseudogene TRBV3-2), the J gene TRBJ2-5; 12 positions match TRBD2. CDR1 and CDR2 (germline): LGHDT, YNNKEL (reference sequence). V dropped 3 bases and J dropped 3; count of bases not matched to a gene: 5. The CDR3 loop spans 16 amino acids. The CDR3 DNA reads as TGTGCCAGCAGCCATGTGACTAGCGGGGGAAAAGAGACCCAGTACTTC. Its translation is CASSHVTSGGKETQYF.

V gene TRBV30 combines with J gene TRBJ1-2, with TRBD1 matching over 7 bases. The CDR3 is 16 amino acids. V lost 3 bases and J lost 8; bases outside the gene matches: 18. Germline CDR1 is GTSNPN and CDR2 is SVGIG (reference sequence). The CDR3 sequence: CAWSGSADREHGGYTF. As DNA, the CDR3 is TGTGCCTGGAGCGGTTCCGCCGACAGGGAACATGGGGGCTACACCTTC.

The CDR3 loop is CATSAQGAQNEQYF. As DNA, the CDR3 is TGTGCCACCAGCGCACAGGGGGCGCAAAACGAGCAGTACTTC. The V gene is TRBV15, the J gene TRBJ2-7; 9 bases are a match to TRBD1. With V trimmed by 5 bases and J by 5 bases, 7 bases remained unmatched. Germline CDR1 reads LNHNV; CDR2 reads YYDKDF (reference sequence). There are 14 residues in the CDR3.

This clone was detected ten times or more. V gene TRBV19 combines with J gene TRBJ2-2; 8 bases fit TRBD2. This CDR3 has 19 residues. The germline gives CDR1 LNHDA, CDR2 SQIVND (reference sequence). The V gene end was trimmed by 3 bases and the J gene end by 0 bases; junction bases not matched to a gene: 12. CDR3 residues: CASSIVPVAGGSNTGELFF. The CDR3 DNA follows: TGTGCCAGTAGTATTGTCCCCGTTGCGGGAGGTTCGAACACCGGGGAGCTGTTTTTT. The entire variable domain, with the rest obtained from reference TRBV19 and TRBJ2-2, is as follows: DGGITQSPKYLFRKEGQNVTLSCEQNLNHDAMYWYRQDPGQGLRLIYYSQIVNDFQKGDIAEGYSVSREKKESFPLTVTSAQKNPTAFYLCASSIVPVAGGSNTGELFFGEGSRLTVL.

The chain employs TRBV29-1 and TRBJ2-5; 8 nucleotides line up with TRBD2. In germline, CDR1 is SQVTM, CDR2 ANQGSEA. The junction had 19 bases not matched to a gene; V was cut back by 5 bases and J by 5 bases. There are 17 residues in the CDR3. The CDR3 reads CSVSEGSNLAGTETQYF. The CDR3, as DNA: TGCAGCGTTAGCGAGGGGAGTAATTTAGCGGGAACGGAGACCCAGTACTTC.

The V and J genes are TRBV4-3 and TRBJ2-4, with 9 positions matching TRBD2. This CDR3 has 17 amino acids. Germline V gives CDR1 LGHNA, CDR2 YSLEER. The J segment lost 3 bases and the V segment lost 0 bases, leaving 6 bases of the junction unmatched. DNA of the CDR3: TGCGCCAGCAGCCAAGAAGTGTGGACTAGCGTCAAAAACATTCAGTACTTC. It translates to CASSQEVWTSVKNIQYF.

The CDR3 nucleotides read TGTGCCAGCAGAGTCTACGGGAGGAACACTGAAGCTTTCTTT. Translation: CASRVYGRNTEAFF. The V gene is TRBV5-4, the J gene TRBJ1-1; D gene unclear. This CDR3 is 14 amino acids long. In germline, CDR1 is SGHNT, CDR2 YYREEE (reference sequence). V was shortened by 5 bases and J by 1 base, with 12 bases between the two germline ends.

This clone has only one observation. The rearrangement uses TRBV20-1 and TRBJ2-3; 8 positions match TRBD1. The CDR3 contains 16 residues. V lost 3 bases, J lost 4 bases, and 12 bases stayed unmatched. Germline CDR1 reads DFQATT; CDR2 reads SNEGSKA (reference sequence). CDR3 protein: CSASLGAGGIADTQYF. DNA for the CDR3: TGCAGTGCTAGTCTTGGAGCAGGGGGCATTGCAGATACGCAGTATTTT.

The chain carries TRBV27 and TRBJ2-1, with 10 bases lining up with TRBD2. V lost 1 base and J lost 13; bases outside the gene matches: 4. Germline lookup yields CDR1 MNHEY and CDR2 SMNVEV (reference sequence). CDR3 length equals 13 residues. This CDR3 reads CASSLLTSGYQFF. In nucleotides, the CDR3 is TGTGCCAGCAGTTTATTGACTAGCGGGTACCAGTTCTTC.

The chain is built from TRBV30 and TRBJ1-2, with D perhaps matching TRBD1 (5 bases). Germline CDR1 and CDR2: GTSNPN and SVGIG (reference sequence). The CDR3 contains 13 residues. Trimming took 2 bases from V and 11 from J, leaving 18 bases between them. The DNA for the CDR3 is TGTGCCTGGAGTCCCGGGGGTGGAATCCGTTACACCTTC. Its protein product is CAWSPGGGIRYTF.

The chain couples TRBV14 to TRBJ2-7; 9 positions agree with TRBD1. Trimming at V came to 5 bases and at J to 3 bases, leaving 5 bases not matched to a gene. This CDR3 comprises 14 residues. From germline, CDR1 is SGHDN and CDR2 FVKESK. The chain's CDR3 is CASSIQGARYEQYF. DNA for the CDR3: TGTGCCAGCAGCATACAGGGGGCTCGCTACGAGCAGTACTTC.

The genes are TRBV29-1 and TRBJ2-3; 7 bases line up with TRBD2. CDR1 SQVTM and CDR2 ANQGSEA come from the germline V gene. V lost 3 bases to trimming and J lost 5 bases; unmatched junction nucleotides: 8. CDR3 length: 14 amino acids. The chain's CDR3 is CSVEGGKGVDTQYF. Written as DNA, the CDR3 is TGCAGCGTTGAGGGAGGGAAAGGCGTAGATACGCAGTATTTT.

The chain has TRBV10-3 and TRBJ1-1; TRBD1 is a possible D gene (5 bases). Per germline, CDR1 ENHRY and CDR2 SYGVKD. The CDR3 has 15 residues. V was cut by 10 bases and J by 6 bases, with 24 bases left in between. For the CDR3, the DNA is TGTGCCACCCGGGGCGGGGGTGGGATCATCGCTGAAGCTTTCTTT. Protein: CATRGGGGIIAEAFF.

Here the CDR3 DNA reads TGTGCCAGCAGCTTAGCCTCAGCAGGCTTGAACACCGGGGAGCTGTTTTTT. This translates into CASSLASAGLNTGELFF. The chain employs TRBV7-8 and TRBJ2-2, with D unclear. V dropped 0 bases and J dropped 1 base, with 12 bases sitting between them. The CDR3 length is 17 residues. Germline V CDR1 and CDR2: SGHVS, FQNEAQ. Using reference TRBV7-8 and TRBJ2-2 for the parts outside the CDR3, the full variable domain is GAGVSQSPRYKVAKRGQDVALRCDPISGHVSLFWYQQALGQGPEFLTYFQNEAQLDKSGLPSDRFFAERPEGSVSTLKIQRTQQEDSAVYLCASSLASAGLNTGELFFGEGSRLTVL.

V is TRBV5-1 and J is TRBJ2-2, with D perhaps TRBD2 (6 bases). With 10 bases removed from V and 4 bases from J, the gap between germline ends came to 20 bases. CDR3 length equals 15 residues. Per the germline V gene, CDR1 is SGHRS and CDR2 is YFSETQ. The CDR3 region is CAVQTGTSGTGELFF. The CDR3, as DNA: TGCGCCGTACAAACTGGGACTTCGGGCACCGGGGAGCTGTTTTTT.

The genes are TRBV15 and TRBJ2-5; TRBD1 might be the D (5 bases). Trimming cost V 0 bases and J 5 bases, with 10 bases left between them. CDR3 length: 14 residues. CDR1 and CDR2 from the germline V gene are LNHNV and YYDKDF (reference sequence). CDR3 sequence reads: CATSRDAGLETQYF. CDR3 DNA sequence: TGTGCCACCAGCAGAGATGCAGGGTTGGAGACCCAGTACTTC.

V and J are TRBV5-4 and TRBJ1-1; TRBD1 matches at 7 bases. Trimming removed 5 bases from V and 5 bases from J; junction bases left unmatched: 12. This CDR3 contains 15 residues. Germline CDR1 SGHNT, CDR2 YYREEE (reference sequence). The CDR3 loop reads CASSQTTGRWTEAFF. CDR3 DNA sequence: TGTGCCAGCAGTCAAACGACAGGGAGGTGGACTGAAGCTTTCTTT.